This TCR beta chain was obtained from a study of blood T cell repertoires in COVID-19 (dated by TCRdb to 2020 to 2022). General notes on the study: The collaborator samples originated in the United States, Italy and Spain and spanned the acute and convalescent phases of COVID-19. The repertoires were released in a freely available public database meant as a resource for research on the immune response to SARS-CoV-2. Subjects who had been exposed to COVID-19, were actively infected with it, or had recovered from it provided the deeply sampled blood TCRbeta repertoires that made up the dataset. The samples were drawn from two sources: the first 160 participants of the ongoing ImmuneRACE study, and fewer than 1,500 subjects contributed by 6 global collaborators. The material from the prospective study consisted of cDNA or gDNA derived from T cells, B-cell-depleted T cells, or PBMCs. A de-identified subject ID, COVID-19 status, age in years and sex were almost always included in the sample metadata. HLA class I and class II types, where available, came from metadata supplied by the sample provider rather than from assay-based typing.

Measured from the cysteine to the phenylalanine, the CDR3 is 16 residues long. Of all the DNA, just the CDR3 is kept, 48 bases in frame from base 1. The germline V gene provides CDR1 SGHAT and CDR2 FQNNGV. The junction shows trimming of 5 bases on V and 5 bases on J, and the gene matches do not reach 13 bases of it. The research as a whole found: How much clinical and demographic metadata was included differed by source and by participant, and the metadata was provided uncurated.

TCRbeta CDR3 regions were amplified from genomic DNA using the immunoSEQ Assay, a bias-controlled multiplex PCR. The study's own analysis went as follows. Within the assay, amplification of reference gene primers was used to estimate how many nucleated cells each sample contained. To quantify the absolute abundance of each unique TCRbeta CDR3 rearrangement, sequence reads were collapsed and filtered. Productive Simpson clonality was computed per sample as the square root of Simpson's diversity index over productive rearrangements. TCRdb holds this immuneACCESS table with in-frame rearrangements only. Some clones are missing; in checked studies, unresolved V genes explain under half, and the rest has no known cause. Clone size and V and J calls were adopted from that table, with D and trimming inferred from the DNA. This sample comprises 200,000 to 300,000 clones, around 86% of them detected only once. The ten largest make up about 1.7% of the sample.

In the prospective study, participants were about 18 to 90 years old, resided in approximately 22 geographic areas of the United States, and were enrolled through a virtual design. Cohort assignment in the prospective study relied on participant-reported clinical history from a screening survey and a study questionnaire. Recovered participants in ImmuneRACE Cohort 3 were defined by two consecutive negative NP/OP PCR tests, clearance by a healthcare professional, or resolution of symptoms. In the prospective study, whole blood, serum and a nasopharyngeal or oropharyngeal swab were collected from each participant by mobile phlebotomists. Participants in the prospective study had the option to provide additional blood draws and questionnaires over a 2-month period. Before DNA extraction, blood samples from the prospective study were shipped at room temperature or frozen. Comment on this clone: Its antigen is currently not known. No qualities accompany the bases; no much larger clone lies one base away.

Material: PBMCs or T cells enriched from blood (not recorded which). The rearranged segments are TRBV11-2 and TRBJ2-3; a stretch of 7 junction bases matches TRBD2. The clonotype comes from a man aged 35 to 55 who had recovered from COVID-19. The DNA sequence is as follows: TGTGCCAGCAGCCAGGGTAGGCGGGAGCTTGTAGATACGCAGTATTTT. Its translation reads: CASSQGRRELVDTQYF.